This TCR beta chain emerged from a study of T cells in narcolepsy. TCRdb's copy holds only in-frame clones and misses some; the assay was immunoSEQ multiplex PCR. The sample shows around 32,000 clones, approximately 78% of them seen only once. As concerns this clone: Its cognate antigen is unknown.

Study results and caveats: HCRT-specific and TRIB2-specific autoreactive clonotypes appeared among same-patient CSF and blood CD4+ clonotypes.

V was pared by 8 bases and J by 1 base, with 18 bases of the junction left unmatched. Germline assignment: CDR1 ENHRY and CDR2 SYGVKD. CDR3 length equals 19 residues. The gene calls are TRBV10-3 and TRBJ2-7, with 12 bases aligning to TRBD1. This clonotype was obtained from a human donor with narcolepsy. Sequenced input: CD45RA- memory CD4+ T cells from PBMCs. In DNA form, the CDR3 reads TGTGCCATCCCCTACCGGGACAGGGGGCGTAAGTATCGGTCCTACGAGCAGTACTTC. Amino acids: CAIPYRDRGRKYRSYEQYF.